These T cell receptor beta chains were read from a single sample in a study of cytomegalovirus exposure and HLA in healthy donors. The data were produced by immunoSEQ multiplex PCR, yet TCRdb's version contains in-frame clones alone and is incomplete. This table has 190,000 or so clones, 84% appearing once. What was sequenced was PBMCs. Every receptor here comes from a woman between 18 and 29 years old in good health and CMV-seropositive. Each CDR3 is given with its conserved first and last residue.

v_gene,CDR3aa
TRBV19,CASSEQGALGQLSF
TRBV27,CAIDPCGERSPGGWEQYF
TRBV7-9,CASSSRGQGNTEAFF
TRBV7-2,CASSLVGGGDTQYF
TRBV7-8,CASSLIAGGRFQETQYF
TRBV10-3,CAIAEVGGVTSGGLETQYF
TRBV6-5,CASSYSTGANYEQYF
TRBV19,CASTFGGELFF
TRBV7-9,CASSLNDPSGGDTQYF
TRBV4-1,CASSQTTGIYGYTF
TRBV9,CASSIGVGAGSFNEQFF
TRBV10-3,CAIRTSPLRDWDTQYF
TRBV7-6,CASSLSGANQPQHF
TRBV28,CASSLSGTYSYEQYF
TRBV5-1,CASSLGAGGLTDTQYF
TRBV29-1,CSVGEGLDTEAFF
TRBV29-1,CSVRQGVNTEAFF
TRBV19,CASSFFSTEAFF
TRBV5-1,CASSKDPVYEQYF
TRBV11-2,CASSLSGVNTGELFF
TRBV6-1,CASSARTSGGADEQFF
TRBV10-2,CASRTGTGSYEQYF
TRBV19,CASDPTGLNEKLFF
TRBV5-1,CASSLEGQGASEQYF
TRBV7-2,CASSYYRGQGANVLTF
TRBV4-2,CASSQSSSGGDTQYF
TRBV27,CASSFVQRGQNEQFF
TRBV9,CASSPRGSHGTDTQYF
TRBV7-8,CASSFMNYGYTF
TRBV19,CASSIGEGKAKLFF
TRBV7-9,CASSFWRVSQETQYF
TRBV5-6,CASSLAEGSNTEAFF
TRBV4-1,CASSQDHIVNSPLHF
TRBV7-9,CASSPTGANYYGYTF
TRBV5-5,CASSLAGDYYGYTF
TRBV7-2,CASSPGLSGYTF
TRBV6-1,CASSDKMNTEAFF
TRBV28,CASSPQGVLAGGNSGANVLTF
TRBV5-6,CASQRFDNRQGHTEAFF
TRBV5-4,CASSDAGDQPQHF
TRBV4-3,CASSQGRRVDGYTF
TRBV5-1,CASSPRLMETQYF